This TCR beta chain was recorded in a study of T cell repertoires in cytomegalovirus infection. Across the whole study: Researchers turned to recently identified HLA-C-restricted CMV epitopes as well as well-studied HLA-B-restricted ones. Public TCR beta signatures provided an indication of both CMV infection and a matching HLA type. Study conclusions and caveats: Totalled public TCR beta family frequency picked out people who carried CMV plus the relevant HLA. HLA-C-restricted CMV-specific TCR beta clonotypes were dominant in the ex vivo response.

TCRdb passed the reads through MiXCR, listing each CDR3 protein once. The top ten clones hold around a sixth of a sample with some 700,000 distinct CDR3 sequences, roughly a third of them seen once. V lost 0 bases, J lost 3 bases, and 10 bases lay in between. The V gene's germline CDR1 is SGDLS and CDR2 YYNGEE. This CDR3 is 14 amino acids long. To note about this clonotype: The antigen remains unidentified.

This receptor was identified in a human donor in good health (CMV status not recorded). Some clones in this sample may be carry-over from other donors' samples. The input for sequencing was cultured PBMCs, taken from culture after CMV antigen stimulation. The chain joins TRBV9 to TRBJ2-7, with a possible D match to TRBD1 (6 bases). The CDR3 spells CASSVGTENYEQYF. DNA of the CDR3: TGTGCCAGCAGCGTAGGGACAGAAAACTACGAGCAGTACTTC.